This T cell receptor (beta chain) appears in the sequencing data of a study of chemoradiotherapy in HPV16-positive cancers. Germline values: CDR1 ENHRY, CDR2 SYGVKD. CDR3 length: 15 residues. J was trimmed by 12 bases and V by 4 bases; bases with no gene match: 12. Only in-frame clones appear in the TCRdb table, and some are missing; sequencing was by immunoSEQ multiplex PCR. Of about 22,000 clones listed, roughly 90% are singletons. This clone has a single count. This chain links TRBV10-3 with TRBJ2-1; 10 bases map to TRBD2. This sequence originates from a human donor with HPV-associated anogenital cancer. This specimen consisted of blood, obtained from a patient who underwent chemoradiotherapy. The CDR3 nucleotides read TGTGCCATCAGTGGCGAGCGGGGGGGCCATGCCAGGCAGTTCTTC. Its protein is CAISGERGGHARQFF.